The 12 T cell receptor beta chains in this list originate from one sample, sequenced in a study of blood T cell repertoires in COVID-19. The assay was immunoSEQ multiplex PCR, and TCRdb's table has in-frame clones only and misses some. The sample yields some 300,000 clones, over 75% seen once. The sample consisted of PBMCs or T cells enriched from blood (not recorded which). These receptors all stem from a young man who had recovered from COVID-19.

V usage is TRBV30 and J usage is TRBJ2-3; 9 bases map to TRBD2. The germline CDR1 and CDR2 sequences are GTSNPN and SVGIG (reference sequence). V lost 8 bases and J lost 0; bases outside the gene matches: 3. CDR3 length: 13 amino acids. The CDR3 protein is CAGLALSTDTQYF. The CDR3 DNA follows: TGTGCCGGACTAGCGCTTAGCACAGATACGCAGTATTTT.

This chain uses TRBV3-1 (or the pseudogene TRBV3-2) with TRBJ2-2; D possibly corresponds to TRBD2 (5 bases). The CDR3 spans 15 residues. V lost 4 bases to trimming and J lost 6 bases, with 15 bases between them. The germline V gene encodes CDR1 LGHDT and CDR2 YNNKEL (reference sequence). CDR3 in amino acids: CASSRPPGVAGELFF. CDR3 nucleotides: TGTGCCAGCAGCCGACCCCCCGGGGTCGCCGGGGAGCTGTTTTTT.

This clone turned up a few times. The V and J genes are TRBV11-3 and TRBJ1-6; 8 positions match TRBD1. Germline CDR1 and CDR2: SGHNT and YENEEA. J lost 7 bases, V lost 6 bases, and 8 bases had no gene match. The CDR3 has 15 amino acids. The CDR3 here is CASRPDRGRNSPLHF. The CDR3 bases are TGTGCCAGCAGACCTGACAGGGGCAGAAATTCACCCCTCCACTTT.

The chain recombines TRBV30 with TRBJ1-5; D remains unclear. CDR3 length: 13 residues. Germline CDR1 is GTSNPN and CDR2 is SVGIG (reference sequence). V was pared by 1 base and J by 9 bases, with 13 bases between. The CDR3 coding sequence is TGTGCCTGGAGTGGAGAAGCCGTCCGGCCCCAGCATTTT. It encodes CAWSGEAVRPQHF.

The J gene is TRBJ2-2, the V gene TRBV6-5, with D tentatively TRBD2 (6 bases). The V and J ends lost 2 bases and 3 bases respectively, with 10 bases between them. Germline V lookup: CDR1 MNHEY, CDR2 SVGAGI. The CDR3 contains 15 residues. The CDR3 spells CASSYEWGDTGELFF. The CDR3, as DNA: TGTGCCAGCAGTTACGAATGGGGGGACACCGGGGAGCTGTTTTTT.

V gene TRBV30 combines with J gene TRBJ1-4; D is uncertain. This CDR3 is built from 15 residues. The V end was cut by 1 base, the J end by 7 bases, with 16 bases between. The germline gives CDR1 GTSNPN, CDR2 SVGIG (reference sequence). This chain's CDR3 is CAWSGSKRVSEKLFF. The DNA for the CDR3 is TGTGCCTGGAGTGGGTCAAAAAGAGTGAGTGAAAAACTGTTTTTT.

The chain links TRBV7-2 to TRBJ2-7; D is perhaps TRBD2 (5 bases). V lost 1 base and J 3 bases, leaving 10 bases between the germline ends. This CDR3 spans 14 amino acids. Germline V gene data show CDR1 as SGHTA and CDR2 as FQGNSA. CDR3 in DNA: TGTGCCAGCAGCTTAGACCCCGGACTCTACGAGCAGTACTTC. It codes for CASSLDPGLYEQYF.

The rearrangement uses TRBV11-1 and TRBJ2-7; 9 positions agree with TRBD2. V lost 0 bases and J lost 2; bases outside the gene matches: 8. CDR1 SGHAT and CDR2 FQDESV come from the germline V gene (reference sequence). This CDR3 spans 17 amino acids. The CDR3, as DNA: TGTGCCAGCAGCTTAGCCAAGGCGGGGGGGAGGACCTACGAGCAGTACTTC. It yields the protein CASSLAKAGGRTYEQYF. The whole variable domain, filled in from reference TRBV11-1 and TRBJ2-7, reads EAEVAQSPRYKITEKSQAVAFWCDPISGHATLYWYRQILGQGPELLVQFQDESVVDDSQLPKDRFSAERLKGVDSTLKIQPAELGDSAMYLCASSLAKAGGRTYEQYFGPGTRLTVT.

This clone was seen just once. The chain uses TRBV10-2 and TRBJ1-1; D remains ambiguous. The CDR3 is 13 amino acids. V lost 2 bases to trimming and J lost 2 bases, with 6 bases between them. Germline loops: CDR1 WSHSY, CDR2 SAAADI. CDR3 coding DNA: TGCGCCAGCAGTGAGACAGCCAACACTGAAGCTTTCTTT. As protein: CASSETANTEAFF.

CDR3 DNA: TGCAGCGTTGACCACAATACAGGGGGAGGAACGCAGTATTTT. As protein: CSVDHNTGGGTQYF. The J gene is TRBJ2-3, the V gene TRBV29-1, with 8 bases identical to TRBD1. Trimming removed 3 bases from V and 9 bases from J; junction bases left unmatched: 11. Germline CDR1 is SQVTM and CDR2 is ANQGSEA. The CDR3 covers 14 residues.

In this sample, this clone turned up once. CDR3 in amino acids: CASSLTGRKDSPLHF. DNA of the CDR3: TGCGCCAGCAGCCTGACAGGGAGAAAGGATTCACCCCTCCACTTT. The chain has TRBV5-1 and TRBJ1-6; 7 bases are a match to TRBD1. V lost 4 bases, J lost 8 bases, and 9 bases stayed unmatched. The CDR3 is 15 amino acids. The germline CDR1 and CDR2 sequences are SGHRS and YFSETQ.

This CDR3 reads CASSQDWDRVVNSYNEQFF. CDR3 DNA: TGTGCCAGCAGCCAAGATTGGGACAGGGTAGTAAACTCCTACAATGAGCAGTTCTTC. The chain uses TRBV3-1 (or the pseudogene TRBV3-2) and TRBJ2-1; TRBD1 matches 9 bases. The CDR3 length is 19 residues. Germline CDR1 LGHDT, CDR2 YNNKEL (reference sequence). Losses at the gene ends were 0 bases for V and 0 bases for J; bases not matched to a gene: 9.